The next 29 T cell receptor beta chains were all read from a single sample in a study of T cell repertoires in cytomegalovirus infection. Which antigens these TCRs recognize remains unknown. Using its own MiXCR run on the reads, TCRdb lists one record per CDR3 protein. Here the sample spans some 940,000 distinct CDR3 sequences, 25% to 40% being singletons. This specimen was cultured CD8+ T cells from PBMCs, taken from culture after CMV antigen stimulation. The receptors stem from a human donor in good health (CMV status not recorded). Some clones in this sample may be carry-over from other donors' samples.

Ten or more counts support this clonotype. This chain joins TRBV28 and TRBJ2-5, with D perhaps assigned TRBD1 or TRBD2 (6 bases each). The V end was cut by 4 bases, the J end by 4 bases, with 13 bases between. CDR1 is MDHEN, CDR2 SYDVKM, per germline. The CDR3 contains 14 residues. The CDR3 DNA reads TGTGCCAGCAGTTCGGGGGCAGCGGTAGAGACCCAGTACTTC. Its translation is CASSSGAAVETQYF.

In this sample, this clonotype turned up many times. The chain employs TRBV7-2 and TRBJ2-6, with D maybe TRBD1 (5 bases). Germline CDR1 SGHTA, CDR2 FQGNSA. The V end lost 4 bases, the J end lost 0 bases, and 13 bases lay between the germline ends. This CDR3 has 17 residues. CDR3 amino acids: CASSSRRDLSGANVLTF. The CDR3 DNA sequence: TGTGCCAGCAGCTCGCGCAGGGATCTCTCTGGGGCCAACGTCCTGACTTTC.

The gene calls are TRBV12-3 or TRBV12-4 and TRBJ1-1; possibly TRBD1 for D (6 bases). The CDR3 extends over 15 amino acids. Trimming removed 0 bases at V and 4 bases at J, with 12 bases between. CDR3: CASSLARNRVTEAFF. The CDR3 DNA reads TGTGCCAGCAGTTTAGCGCGCAACAGGGTCACTGAAGCTTTCTTT.

This chain connects TRBV5-8 to TRBJ1-1, with unresolved D. There are 16 residues in the CDR3. Trimming cost V 0 bases and J 1 base, with 13 bases left between them. In germline, CDR1 is SGHTS, CDR2 YDEGEE. The CDR3 DNA reads TGTGCCAGCAGCTTGGGGGGTCTCTCGGGGAACACTGAAGCTTTCTTT. Translated, it gives CASSLGGLSGNTEAFF.

In its sample, this clonotype was seen a few times. This chain connects TRBV28 to TRBJ2-2; D not certain. This CDR3 contains 16 residues. V was pared by 3 bases and J by 3 bases, with 14 bases between. The V gene's germline CDR1 is MDHEN and CDR2 SYDVKM. The CDR3 DNA sequence: TGTGCCAGCAGTTTGGGATGGGGTGCGGACACCGGGGAGCTGTTTTTT. This encodes CASSLGWGADTGELFF.

This clonotype was seen a handful of times. This chain joins TRBV18 and TRBJ2-3, with 7 nucleotides matching TRBD2. From germline, CDR1 is KGHSH and CDR2 LQKENI. This CDR3 comprises 15 residues. V lost 6 bases and J lost 7; bases outside the gene matches: 13. The CDR3 region has the DNA TGTGCCAGCTCTCCTCCCAGCGGGGTCTCGAATACGCAGTATTTT. Amino acids: CASSPPSGVSNTQYF.

This clonotype has at least ten counts. The chain carries TRBV7-9 and TRBJ1-5; unclear D gene. The V gene lost 1 base and the J gene lost 3 bases, with 7 bases spanning the gap. The CDR3 loop spans 14 amino acids. Per germline, CDR1 SEHNR and CDR2 FQNEAQ (reference sequence). The CDR3 region is CASSLGVPNQPQHF. In nucleotides, the CDR3 is TGTGCCAGCAGCTTAGGGGTTCCCAATCAGCCCCAGCATTTT.

The V call is TRBV29-1, the J call TRBJ2-1; 9 nucleotides line up with TRBD1. Trimming took 3 bases from V and 3 from J; bases not matched to a gene: 3. Germline V CDR1 and CDR2: SQVTM, ANQGSEA. The CDR3 consists of 14 residues. The CDR3 region is CSVDGTGRYNEQFF. CDR3 coding DNA: TGCAGCGTTGACGGGACAGGGCGCTACAATGAGCAGTTCTTC.

Comment on this clonotype: A single base separates this from a much larger clone, so it may be a read error. The chain carries TRBV7-8 and TRBJ2-1, with 10 positions matching TRBD1. This CDR3 is built from 15 residues. The germline V gene has CDR1 SGHVS and CDR2 FQNEAQ. Here the CDR3 reads CASSTDRGPYNKQFF. The CDR3 coding sequence is TGTGCCAGCAGCACCGACAGGGGGCCCTACAATAAGCAGTTCTTC.

V gene TRBV2 combines with J gene TRBJ2-3; D is tentatively TRBD1 or TRBD2 (5 bases each). Germline loops: CDR1 SNHLY, CDR2 FYNNEI. The V end was cut by 7 bases, the J end by 0 bases, with 23 bases between. The CDR3 runs 18 residues. The CDR3 DNA reads as TGTGCCAGCAAGATCACCGCCCGGATCGGGGCTAGCACAGATACGCAGTATTTT. This translates into CASKITARIGASTDTQYF.

This clonotype came up a few times. This rearrangement joins TRBV7-2 to TRBJ2-1; tentatively, D is TRBD1 or TRBD2 (7 bases each). The germline V and J ends were trimmed by 4 bases and 5 bases, with 12 bases remaining between them. There are 14 residues in the CDR3. Germline loops: CDR1 SGHTA, CDR2 FQGNSA. This chain's CDR3 is CASSYRGLHNEQFF. For the CDR3, the DNA is TGTGCCAGCAGCTACAGGGGACTACACAATGAGCAGTTCTTC.

The gene calls are TRBV7-2 and TRBJ1-3; possible D gene TRBD1, 6 bases. Looked up from germline, CDR1 is SGHTA and CDR2 is FQGNSA. The CDR3 is made up of 16 amino acids. Between the trimmed V and J ends, which lost 5 bases and 3 bases, there was a span of 17 bases. The CDR3 protein is CASSPGWGASGNTIYF. CDR3 DNA: TGTGCCAGCAGCCCCGGGTGGGGGGCCAGTGGAAACACCATATATTTT.

This clonotype was detected only a few times. V usage is TRBV7-9 and J usage is TRBJ2-7, with 12 bases matching TRBD2. The ends lost 5 bases at V and 2 bases at J; junction bases unmatched: 7. CDR3 size: 16 residues. Germline CDR1 reads SEHNR; CDR2 reads FQNEAQ (reference sequence). Here the CDR3 DNA reads TGTGCCAGCAGCGGATGGACTAGCGGGGAAACCTACGAGCAGTACGTC. As protein: CASSGWTSGETYEQYV.

J is TRBJ2-1 and V is TRBV6-1; 11 bases agree with TRBD2. The CDR3 is 17 residues long. J lost 12 bases, V lost 3 bases, and 16 bases had no gene match. CDR1 and CDR2 (germline): MNHNS, SASEGT. The CDR3 DNA is TGTGCCAGCAGTGAGACTAGCGGGGCCCGCTTGTACTATGGGCAGTTCTTC. Its protein is CASSETSGARLYYGQFF.

This clonotype was seen a handful of times. The chain has TRBV7-9 and TRBJ2-6; D is ambiguous. V dropped 10 bases and J dropped 0 bases, with 7 bases sitting between them. The CDR3 length is 13 residues. The germline CDR1 and CDR2 sequences are SEHNR and FQNEAQ (reference sequence). The CDR3 nucleotides are TGTGCCAACGCTTACTCTGGGGCCAACGTCCTGACTTTC. Protein sequence: CANAYSGANVLTF.

This clonotype was seen repeatedly, ten times or more. The chain joins TRBV7-2 to TRBJ2-1; weak D call: TRBD1 (5 bases). Trimming pared 6 bases from V and 9 bases from J, leaving 12 bases between. CDR3 size: 12 residues. Germline CDR1 SGHTA, CDR2 FQGNSA. The CDR3 region is CASRGKGIEQFF. The CDR3 DNA reads TGTGCCAGCAGAGGTAAGGGGATTGAGCAGTTCTTC.

The chain couples TRBV5-6 to TRBJ1-1; TRBD1 aligns across 8 bases. J gave up 6 bases and V 0 bases, and 16 bases lay outside the gene matches. This CDR3 spans 18 amino acids. The V gene's germline CDR1 is SGHDT and CDR2 YYEEEE. This chain's CDR3 is CASSLAGRDRLFFAEAFF. CDR3 nucleotides: TGTGCCAGCAGCTTGGCAGGGAGGGACAGGTTATTTTTTGCTGAAGCTTTCTTT.

The chain joins TRBV5-1 to TRBJ2-1; D possibly uses TRBD1 or TRBD2 (5 bases each). The V and J ends lost 3 bases and 4 bases respectively, with 17 bases between them. CDR1 is SGHRS and CDR2 is YFSETQ in the germline V gene. The length of the CDR3 is 16 residues. CDR3 bases: TGCGCCAGCAGCTCTCTCGCCCGGGGCGCTTACAATGAGCAGTTCTTC. It is translated as CASSSLARGAYNEQFF.

This clonotype was seen a few times. The chain recombines TRBV7-2 with TRBJ1-2; 10 positions match TRBD1. J gave up 6 bases and V 7 bases, and 11 bases lay outside the gene matches. CDR1 SGHTA and CDR2 FQGNSA come from the germline V gene. This CDR3 comprises 15 residues. As DNA, the CDR3 is TGTGCCAGCATCCCCCGGGGACAGGGGATCGATGGCTACACCTTC. Translated, it gives CASIPRGQGIDGYTF.

The chain combines TRBV12-3 or TRBV12-4 with TRBJ1-2; tentatively, D is TRBD1 (5 bases). The V and J ends lost 0 bases and 8 bases respectively, with 13 bases between them. The CDR3 has 14 amino acids. CDR3 in DNA: TGTGCCAGCAGTTTAGCGCCTCGGGGGTTAGGCTACACCTTC. Amino acids: CASSLAPRGLGYTF.

The V and J genes are TRBV15 and TRBJ2-2; no clear D. The CDR3 runs 15 residues. V lost 2 bases and J 0 bases, leaving 7 bases between the germline ends. Germline CDR1 is LNHNV and CDR2 is YYDKDF (reference sequence). DNA for the CDR3: TGTGCCACCAGCAGATTTACAGCGAACACCGGGGAGCTGTTTTTT. This codes for CATSRFTANTGELFF. Full variable domain (remainder filled in from reference TRBV15 and TRBJ2-2): DAMVIQNPRYQVTQFGKPVTLSCSQTLNHNVMYWYQQKSSQAPKLLFHYYDKDFNNEADTPDNFQSRRPNTSFCFLDIRSPGLGDTAMYLCATSRFTANTGELFFGEGSRLTVL.

The chain employs TRBV7-9 and TRBJ2-1; D gene ambiguous. V gave up 7 bases and J gave up 9 bases, with 10 bases separating them. The germline V gene has CDR1 SEHNR and CDR2 FQNEAQ (reference sequence). The CDR3 length is 11 residues. CDR3 sequence: CASTERIEQFF. DNA for the CDR3: TGTGCCAGCACTGAAAGGATTGAGCAGTTCTTC. The whole variable domain, filled in from reference TRBV7-9 and TRBJ2-1, reads DTGVSQNPRHKITKRGQNVTFRCDPISEHNRLYWYRQTLGQGPEFLTYFQNEAQLEKSRLLSDRFSAERPKGSFSTLEIQRTEQGDSAMYLCASTERIEQFFGPGTRLTVL.

This chain connects TRBV12-3 or TRBV12-4 to TRBJ1-5; 7 bases match TRBD1. Trimming at V came to 6 bases and at J to 5 bases, leaving 7 bases not matched to a gene. The CDR3 is 14 residues long. The CDR3 sequence: CASRLWQGDQPQHF. CDR3 coding DNA: TGTGCCAGCAGGTTATGGCAGGGGGATCAGCCCCAGCATTTT.

The V gene is TRBV7-6, the J gene TRBJ2-7; D remains unclear. Looked up from germline, CDR1 is SGHVS and CDR2 is FNYEAQ. The CDR3 covers 13 residues. Trimming left V 2 bases short and J 4 bases short, with 9 bases between. CDR3: CASSLYATYEQYV. The CDR3 DNA is TGTGCCAGCAGCTTATATGCCACTTACGAGCAGTACGTC.

This clonotype has just a few counts. The chain combines TRBV12-5 with TRBJ2-2; D is perhaps TRBD1 or TRBD2 (6 bases each). The CDR3 loop spans 16 amino acids. Germline CDR1 is LGHNT and CDR2 is FRNRAP. V lost 3 bases and J 2 bases, leaving 13 bases between the germline ends. CDR3 nucleotides: TGTGCTAGTGGTTTAGGGGGACTCCCAAACACCGGGGAGCTGTTTTTT. Translating gives CASGLGGLPNTGELFF.

The chain couples TRBV7-9 to TRBJ2-3; 10 nucleotides align to TRBD1. CDR1 is SEHNR, CDR2 FQNEAQ, per germline (reference sequence). The CDR3 runs to 16 residues. After removal of 4 bases from V and 4 bases from J, the junction contained 8 bases not matched to a gene. CDR3 bases: TGTGCCAGCAGCTCACACCCGGGACAGGGGTCAGATACGCAGTATTTT. It encodes CASSSHPGQGSDTQYF.

Comments on this clonotype: This may be a read error: a much more frequent sequence differs by one nucleotide. The gene calls are TRBV7-9 and TRBJ2-1, with D maybe TRBD1 (6 bases). Trimming shortened V by 4 bases and J by 7 bases, and 14 bases separated the two germline ends. CDR3 length: 14 residues. CDR1 is SEHNR and CDR2 is FQNEAQ in the germline V gene (reference sequence). The CDR3 nucleotides are TGTGCCAGCAGCTCCCGACAGGTCTTGAATGAGCAGTTCTTC. Translation: CASSSRQVLNEQFF.

The rearrangement uses TRBV6-2 or TRBV6-3 and TRBJ2-2; the D gene is possibly TRBD1 (6 bases). Trimming removed 7 bases at V and 1 base at J, with 22 bases between. CDR1 is MNHEY, CDR2 SVGEGT, per germline. There are 18 residues in the CDR3. CDR3 bases: TGTGCCAGCACCGGTTTAGAAGGGGGAATACTGAACACCGGGGAGCTGTTTTTT. Its protein is CASTGLEGGILNTGELFF.

The sample holds many counts of this clonotype. The chain joins TRBV7-2 to TRBJ2-2; 8 nucleotides agree with TRBD2. From germline, CDR1 is SGHTA and CDR2 FQGNSA. V lost 5 bases to trimming and J lost 3 bases; unmatched junction nucleotides: 11. CDR3 length: 17 residues. CDR3: CASSGPPGGWDTGELFF. The CDR3 region has the DNA TGTGCCAGCAGCGGTCCCCCGGGGGGGTGGGACACCGGGGAGCTGTTTTTT.